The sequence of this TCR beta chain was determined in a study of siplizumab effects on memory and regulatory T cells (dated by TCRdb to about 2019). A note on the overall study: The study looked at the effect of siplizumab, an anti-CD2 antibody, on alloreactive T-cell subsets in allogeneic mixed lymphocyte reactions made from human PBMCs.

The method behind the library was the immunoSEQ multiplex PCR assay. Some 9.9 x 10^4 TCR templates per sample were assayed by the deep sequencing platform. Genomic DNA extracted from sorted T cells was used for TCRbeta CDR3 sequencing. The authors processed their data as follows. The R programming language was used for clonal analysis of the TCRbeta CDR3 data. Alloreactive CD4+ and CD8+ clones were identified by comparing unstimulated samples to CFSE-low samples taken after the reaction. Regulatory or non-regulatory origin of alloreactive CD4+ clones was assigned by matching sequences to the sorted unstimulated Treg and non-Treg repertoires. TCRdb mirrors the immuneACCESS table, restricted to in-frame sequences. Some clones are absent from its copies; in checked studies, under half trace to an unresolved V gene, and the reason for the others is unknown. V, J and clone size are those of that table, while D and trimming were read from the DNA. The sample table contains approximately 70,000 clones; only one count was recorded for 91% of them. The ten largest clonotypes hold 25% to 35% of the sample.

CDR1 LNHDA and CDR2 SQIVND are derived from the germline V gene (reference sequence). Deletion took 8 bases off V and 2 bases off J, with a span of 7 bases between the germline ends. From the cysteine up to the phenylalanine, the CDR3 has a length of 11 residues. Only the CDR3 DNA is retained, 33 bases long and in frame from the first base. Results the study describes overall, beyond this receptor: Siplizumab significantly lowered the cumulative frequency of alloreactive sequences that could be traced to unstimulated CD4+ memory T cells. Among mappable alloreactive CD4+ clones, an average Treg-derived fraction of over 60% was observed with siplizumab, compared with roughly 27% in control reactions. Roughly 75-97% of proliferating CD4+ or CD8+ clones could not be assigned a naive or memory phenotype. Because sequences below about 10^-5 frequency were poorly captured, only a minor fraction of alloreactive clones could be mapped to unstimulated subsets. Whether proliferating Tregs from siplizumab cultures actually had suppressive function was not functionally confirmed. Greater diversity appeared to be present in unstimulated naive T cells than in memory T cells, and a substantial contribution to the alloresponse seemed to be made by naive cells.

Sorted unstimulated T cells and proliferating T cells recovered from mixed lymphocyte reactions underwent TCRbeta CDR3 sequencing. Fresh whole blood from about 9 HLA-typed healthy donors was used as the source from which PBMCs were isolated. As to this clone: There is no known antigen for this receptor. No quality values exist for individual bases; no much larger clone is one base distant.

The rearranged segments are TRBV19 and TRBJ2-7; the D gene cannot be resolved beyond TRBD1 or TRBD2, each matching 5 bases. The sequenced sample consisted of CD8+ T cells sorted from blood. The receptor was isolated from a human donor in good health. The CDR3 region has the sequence CASGGPYEQYF. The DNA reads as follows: TGTGCCAGTGGGGGTCCCTACGAGCAGTACTTC.